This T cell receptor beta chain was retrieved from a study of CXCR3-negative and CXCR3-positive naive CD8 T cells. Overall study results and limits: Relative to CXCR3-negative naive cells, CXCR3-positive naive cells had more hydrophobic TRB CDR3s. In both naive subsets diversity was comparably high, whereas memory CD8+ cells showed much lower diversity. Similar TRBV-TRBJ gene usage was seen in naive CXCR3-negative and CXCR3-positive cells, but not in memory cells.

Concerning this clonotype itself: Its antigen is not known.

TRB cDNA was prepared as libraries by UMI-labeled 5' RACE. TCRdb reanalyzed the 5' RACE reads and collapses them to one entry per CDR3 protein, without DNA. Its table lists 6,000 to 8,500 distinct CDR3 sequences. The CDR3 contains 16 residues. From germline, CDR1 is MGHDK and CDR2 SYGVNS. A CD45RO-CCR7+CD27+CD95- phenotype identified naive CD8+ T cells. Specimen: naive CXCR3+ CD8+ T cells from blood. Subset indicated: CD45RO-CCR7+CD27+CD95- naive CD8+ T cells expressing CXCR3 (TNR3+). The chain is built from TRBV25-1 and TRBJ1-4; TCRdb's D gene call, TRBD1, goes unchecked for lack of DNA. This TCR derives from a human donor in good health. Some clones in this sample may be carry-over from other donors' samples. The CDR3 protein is CASSELGGTTNEKLFF.